The following is a T cell receptor (beta chain) sequence with its context. The data were taken from a study of blood T cell repertoires in COVID-19. Data came from immunoSEQ multiplex PCR; TCRdb stores just in-frame clones and leaves some out. The table has about 240,000 clones, about 90% seen once. CDR3 length: 13 amino acids. V dropped 6 bases and J dropped 5 bases, with 13 bases sitting between them. Germline CDR1 MNHEY, CDR2 SVGAGI. V usage is TRBV6-5 and J usage is TRBJ1-1; D is possibly TRBD1 (6 bases). Sample: PBMCs or T cells enriched from blood (not recorded which). The TCR sequence derives from a middle-aged woman with acute COVID-19. The CDR3 region has the DNA TGTGCCAGCAGGGGACAAGGCTTGACTGAAGCTTTCTTT. Its protein product is CASRGQGLTEAFF.